This T cell receptor (beta chain) was identified in a study of STAT5B mutations in CD4+ large granular lymphocyte leukemia. Study-wide findings and caveats: About 26% of private leukemic clonotypes occurred rarely in other patients' non-leukemic repertoires.

Concerning this clone: Antigen unknown.

Clones were read by immunoSEQ multiplex PCR, and TCRdb kept only the in-frame ones, dropping some. The top ten clones hold 2.6% of a sample with about 45,000 clones, approximately 86% of them seen once. The clonotype originates from a human donor in good health. The sequencing sample was made of CD4+ T cells from blood buffy coats.

CDR3 in amino acids: CASSEGQGNQPQHF. The DNA of the CDR3 is TGTGCCAGCAGTGAAGGACAGGGCAATCAGCCCCAGCATTTT. The chain recombines TRBV27 with TRBJ1-5, with TRBD1 identical over 7 bases. Losses at the gene ends were 5 bases for V and 2 bases for J; bases not matched to a gene: 3. The CDR3 extends over 14 amino acids. Per germline, CDR1 MNHEY and CDR2 SMNVEV (reference sequence).